One TCR beta chain is described in this entry. What it binds is not known. In the PCR, 60 Vbeta and 13 Jbeta primers were used. Using immunoSEQ multiplex PCR, the repertoire was profiled, and TCRdb retains in-frame clones only, with some absent. The sample consists of about 150,000 clones, roughly three fifths of them appearing once. The data are from a study of cytomegalovirus exposure and HLA in healthy donors. General study results and limits: An analysis that was carried out later associated 16,000 or so TCR beta sequences with HLA alleles at 0.05 false discovery rate. Exclusion applied to some V segments, including TRBV6-2 and TRBV6-3, as they were indistinguishable.

The CDR3 is 13 amino acids. The V end lost 4 bases, the J end lost 0 bases, and 4 bases lay between the germline ends. The germline gives CDR1 WSHSY, CDR2 SAAADI. The sequenced material came from PBMCs. This sequence joins TRBV10-2 and TRBJ1-5; D ambiguous. This clonotype originated in a woman aged 40 to 50 in good health and CMV-seronegative. The CDR3 region is CASSASSNQPQHF. In DNA form, the CDR3 reads TGCGCCAGCAGTGCCAGTAGCAATCAGCCCCAGCATTTT.